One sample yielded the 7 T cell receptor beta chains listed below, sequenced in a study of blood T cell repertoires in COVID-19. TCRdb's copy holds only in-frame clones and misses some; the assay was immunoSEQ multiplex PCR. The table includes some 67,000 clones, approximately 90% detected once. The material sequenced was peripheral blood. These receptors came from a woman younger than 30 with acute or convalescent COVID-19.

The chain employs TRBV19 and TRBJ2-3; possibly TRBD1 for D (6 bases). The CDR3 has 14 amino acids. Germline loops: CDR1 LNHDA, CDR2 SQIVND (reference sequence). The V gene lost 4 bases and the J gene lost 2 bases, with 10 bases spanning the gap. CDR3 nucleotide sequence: TGTGCCAGTAGTACTCGGGACATCACAGATACGCAGTATTTT. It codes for CASSTRDITDTQYF. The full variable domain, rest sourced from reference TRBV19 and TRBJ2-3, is DGGITQSPKYLFRKEGQNVTLSCEQNLNHDAMYWYRQDPGQGLRLIYYSQIVNDFQKGDIAEGYSVSREKKESFPLTVTSAQKNPTAFYLCASSTRDITDTQYFGPGTRLTVL.

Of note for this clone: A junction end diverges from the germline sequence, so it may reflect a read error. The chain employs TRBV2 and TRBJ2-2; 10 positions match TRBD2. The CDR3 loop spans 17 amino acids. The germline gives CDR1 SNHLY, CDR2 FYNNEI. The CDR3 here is CASTEGPSGGFTGELFF. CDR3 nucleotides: TGTGCCAGCACTGAAGGCCCTAGCGGGGGTTTCACCGGGGAGCTGTTTTTT.

CDR3 sequence reads: CASSYFQSPTYEQYF. CDR3 coding DNA: TGTGCCAGCAGTTACTTCCAAAGCCCTACCTACGAGCAGTACTTC. This chain links TRBV6-2 or TRBV6-3 with TRBJ2-7; D ambiguous. With 1 base removed from V and 2 bases from J, the gap between germline ends came to 12 bases. The germline gives CDR1 MNHEY, CDR2 SVGEGT. The CDR3 length is 15 residues.

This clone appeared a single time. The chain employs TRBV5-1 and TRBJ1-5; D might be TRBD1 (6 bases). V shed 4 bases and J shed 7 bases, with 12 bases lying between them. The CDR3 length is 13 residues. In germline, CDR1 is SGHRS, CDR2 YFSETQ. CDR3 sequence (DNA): TGCGCCAGCAGCCAAAACAGGGACCAGCCCCAGCATTTT. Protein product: CASSQNRDQPQHF.

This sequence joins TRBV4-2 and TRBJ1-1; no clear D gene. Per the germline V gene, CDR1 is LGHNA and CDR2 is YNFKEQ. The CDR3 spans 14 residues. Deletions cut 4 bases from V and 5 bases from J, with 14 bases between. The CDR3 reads CASSRRTGGTEAFF. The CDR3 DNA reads TGTGCCAGCAGCCGCCGGACGGGAGGTACTGAAGCTTTCTTT.

The CDR3, as DNA: TGTGCCAGCAGCCTGTTCCGAGGGAACACTGAAGCTTTCTTT. This translates into CASSLFRGNTEAFF. The J gene is TRBJ1-1, the V gene TRBV5-6; D gene ambiguous. Germline V CDR1 and CDR2: SGHDT, YYEEEE. V lost 4 bases and J lost 1, with 11 bases in between. This CDR3 is 14 amino acids long.

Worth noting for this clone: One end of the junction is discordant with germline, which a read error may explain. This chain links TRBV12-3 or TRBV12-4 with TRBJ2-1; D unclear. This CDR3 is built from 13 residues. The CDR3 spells CATSFSIQDEQFF. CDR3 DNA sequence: TGTGCCACCAGTTTCTCTATTCAGGATGAGCAGTTCTTC.